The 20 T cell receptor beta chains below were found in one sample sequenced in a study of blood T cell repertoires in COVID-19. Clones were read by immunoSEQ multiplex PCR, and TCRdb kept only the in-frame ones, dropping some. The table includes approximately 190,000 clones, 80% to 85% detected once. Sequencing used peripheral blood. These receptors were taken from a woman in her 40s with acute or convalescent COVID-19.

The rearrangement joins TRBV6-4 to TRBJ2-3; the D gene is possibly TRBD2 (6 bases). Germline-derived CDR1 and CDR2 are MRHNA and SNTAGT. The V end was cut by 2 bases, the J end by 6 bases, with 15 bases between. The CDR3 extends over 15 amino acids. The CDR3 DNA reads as TGTGCCAGCAGTGACAACCCGGGAGATTCGGATACGCAGTATTTT. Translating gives CASSDNPGDSDTQYF.

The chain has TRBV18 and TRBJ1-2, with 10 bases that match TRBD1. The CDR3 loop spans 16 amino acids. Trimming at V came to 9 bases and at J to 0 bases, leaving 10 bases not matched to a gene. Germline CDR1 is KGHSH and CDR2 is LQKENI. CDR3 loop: CASRDRGQTSNYGYTF. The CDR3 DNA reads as TGTGCCAGTCGGGACAGGGGACAGACTTCTAACTATGGCTACACCTTC.

CDR3: CASSYLVGGDGYTF. CDR3 nucleotide sequence: TGTGCCAGCAGTTATCTGGTAGGGGGTGATGGCTACACCTTC. The chain carries TRBV6-5 and TRBJ1-2, with D possibly being TRBD1 (6 bases). Germline CDR1 and CDR2: MNHEY and SVGAGI. The V and J ends lost 3 bases and 6 bases respectively, with 14 bases between them. The CDR3 consists of 14 residues.

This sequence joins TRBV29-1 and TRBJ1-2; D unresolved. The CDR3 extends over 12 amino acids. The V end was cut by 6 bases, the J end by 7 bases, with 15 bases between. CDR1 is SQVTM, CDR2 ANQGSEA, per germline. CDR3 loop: CSVKELGSGYTF. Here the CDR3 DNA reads TGCAGCGTAAAAGAGCTGGGGAGTGGCTACACCTTC. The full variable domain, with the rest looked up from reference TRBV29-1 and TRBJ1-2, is SAVISQKPSRDICQRGTSLTIQCQVDSQVTMMFWYRQQPGQSLTLIATANQGSEATYESGFVIDKFPISRPNLTFSTLTVSNMSPEDSSIYLCSVKELGSGYTFGSGTRLTVV.

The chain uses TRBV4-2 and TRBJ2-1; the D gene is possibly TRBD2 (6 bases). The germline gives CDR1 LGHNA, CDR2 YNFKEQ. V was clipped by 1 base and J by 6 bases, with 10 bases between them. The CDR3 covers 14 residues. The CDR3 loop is CASSQGDSLNEQFF. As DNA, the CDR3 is TGTGCCAGCAGCCAAGGGGACTCCCTCAATGAGCAGTTCTTC.

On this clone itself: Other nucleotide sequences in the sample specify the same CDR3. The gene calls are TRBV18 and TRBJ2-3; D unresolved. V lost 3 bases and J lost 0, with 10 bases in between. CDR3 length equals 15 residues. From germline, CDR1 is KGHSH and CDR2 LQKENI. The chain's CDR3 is CASSPPGGSTDTQYF. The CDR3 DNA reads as TGTGCCAGCTCACCTCCTGGCGGTAGCACAGATACGCAGTATTTT.

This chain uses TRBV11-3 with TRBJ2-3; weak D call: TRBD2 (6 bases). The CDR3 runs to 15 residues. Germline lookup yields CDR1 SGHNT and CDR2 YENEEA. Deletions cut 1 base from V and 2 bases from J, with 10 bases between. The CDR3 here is CASSLVGGTTDTQYF. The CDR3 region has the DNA TGTGCCAGCAGCTTAGTTGGGGGGACCACAGATACGCAGTATTTT.

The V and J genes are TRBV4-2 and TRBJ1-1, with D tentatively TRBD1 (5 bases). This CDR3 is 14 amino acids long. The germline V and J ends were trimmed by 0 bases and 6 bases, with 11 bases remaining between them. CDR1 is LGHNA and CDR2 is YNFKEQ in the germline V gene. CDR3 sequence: CASSQDKAGAEAFF. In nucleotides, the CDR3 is TGTGCCAGCAGCCAAGATAAGGCGGGGGCTGAAGCTTTCTTT.

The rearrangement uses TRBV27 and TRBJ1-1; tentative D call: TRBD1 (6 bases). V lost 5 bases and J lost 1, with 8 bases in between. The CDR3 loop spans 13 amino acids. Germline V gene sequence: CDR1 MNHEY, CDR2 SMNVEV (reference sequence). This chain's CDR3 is CASSQQGNTEAFF. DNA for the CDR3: TGTGCCAGCAGTCAACAGGGGAACACTGAAGCTTTCTTT.

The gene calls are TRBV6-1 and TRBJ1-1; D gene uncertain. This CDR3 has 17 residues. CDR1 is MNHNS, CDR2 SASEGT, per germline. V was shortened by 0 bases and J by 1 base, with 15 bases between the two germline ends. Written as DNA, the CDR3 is TGTGCCAGCAGTGAAGCCTTGGGGAGAATAGAGAACACTGAAGCTTTCTTT. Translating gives CASSEALGRIENTEAFF.

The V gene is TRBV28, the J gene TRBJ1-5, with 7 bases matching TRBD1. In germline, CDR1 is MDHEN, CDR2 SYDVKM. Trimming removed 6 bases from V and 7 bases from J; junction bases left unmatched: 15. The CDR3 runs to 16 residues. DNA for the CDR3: TGTGCCAGCAGACACCGGGACAGCACTACCCGGCAGCCCCAGCATTTT. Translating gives CASRHRDSTTRQPQHF.

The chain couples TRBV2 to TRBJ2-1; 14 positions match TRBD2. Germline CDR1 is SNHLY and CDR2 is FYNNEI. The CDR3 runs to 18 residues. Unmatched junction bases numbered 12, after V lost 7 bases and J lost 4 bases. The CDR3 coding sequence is TGTGCCAGCACGGGGGGACTAGCGGGAGTATGGTCTTACAATGAGCAGTTCTTC. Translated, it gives CASTGGLAGVWSYNEQFF. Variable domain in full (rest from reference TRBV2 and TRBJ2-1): EPEVTQTPSHQVTQMGQEVILRCVPISNHLYFYWYRQILGQKVEFLVSFYNNEISEKSEIFDDQFSVERPDGSNFTLKIRSTKLEDSAMYFCASTGGLAGVWSYNEQFFGPGTRLTVL.

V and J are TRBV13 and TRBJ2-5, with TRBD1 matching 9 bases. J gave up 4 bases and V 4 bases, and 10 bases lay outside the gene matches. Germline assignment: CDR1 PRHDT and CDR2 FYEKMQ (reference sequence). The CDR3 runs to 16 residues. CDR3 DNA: TGTGCCAGCAGCTCACCCGGACAGGGGCGGGGAGAGACCCAGTACTTC. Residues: CASSSPGQGRGETQYF. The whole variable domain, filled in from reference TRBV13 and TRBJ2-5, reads AAGVIQSPRHLIKEKRETATLKCYPIPRHDTVYWYQQGPGQDPQFLISFYEKMQSDKGSIPDRFSAQQFSDYHSELNMSSLELGDSALYFCASSSPGQGRGETQYFGPGTRLLVL.

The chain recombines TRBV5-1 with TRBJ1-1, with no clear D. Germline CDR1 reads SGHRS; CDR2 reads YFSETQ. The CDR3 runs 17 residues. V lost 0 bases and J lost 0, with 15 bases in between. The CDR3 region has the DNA TGCGCCAGCAGCTTGGCCTTAAGGCGGCAGTTGAACACTGAAGCTTTCTTT. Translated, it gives CASSLALRRQLNTEAFF.

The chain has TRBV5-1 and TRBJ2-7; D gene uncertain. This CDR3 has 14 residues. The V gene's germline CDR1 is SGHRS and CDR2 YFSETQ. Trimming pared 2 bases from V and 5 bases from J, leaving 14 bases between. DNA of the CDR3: TGCGCCAGCAGCTTTCAGTCGTTTCAGGACGAGCAGTACTTC. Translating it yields CASSFQSFQDEQYF.

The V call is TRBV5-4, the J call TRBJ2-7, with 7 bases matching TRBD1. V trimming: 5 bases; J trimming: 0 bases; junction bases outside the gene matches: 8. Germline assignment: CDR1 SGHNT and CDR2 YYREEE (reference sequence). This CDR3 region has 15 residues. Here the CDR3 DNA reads TGTGCCAGCAGGGCTGACAGGGTAAGCTCCTACGAGCAGTACTTC. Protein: CASRADRVSSYEQYF.

The CDR3 loop reads CASSLGQPSMNTEAFF. The CDR3 DNA sequence: TGTGCCAGCTCACTTGGACAGCCATCCATGAACACTGAAGCTTTCTTT. The gene calls are TRBV18 and TRBJ1-1; tentatively, D is TRBD1 (6 bases). Germline CDR1 reads KGHSH; CDR2 reads LQKENI. Deletions cut 4 bases from V and 0 bases from J, with 15 bases between. This CDR3 comprises 16 residues.

This chain's CDR3 is CASSRPGPLHF. The DNA for the CDR3 is TGTGCCAGCAGTCGACCGGGACCCCTCCACTTT. The gene calls are TRBV2 and TRBJ1-6; D is ambiguous. V was shortened by 5 bases and J by 12 bases, with 8 bases between the two germline ends. Germline CDR1 reads SNHLY; CDR2 reads FYNNEI. This CDR3 is 11 amino acids long. Filled out from reference TRBV2 and TRBJ1-6, the complete variable domain reads EPEVTQTPSHQVTQMGQEVILRCVPISNHLYFYWYRQILGQKVEFLVSFYNNEISEKSEIFDDQFSVERPDGSNFTLKIRSTKLEDSAMYFCASSRPGPLHFGNGTRLTVT.

The chain's CDR3 is CASSQVDRYTEAFF. DNA of the CDR3: TGTGCCAGCAGCCAAGTTGACAGATACACTGAAGCTTTCTTT. V gene TRBV3-1 (or the pseudogene TRBV3-2) combines with J gene TRBJ1-1, with a tentative D call TRBD1 (5 bases). CDR3 size: 14 residues. V lost 1 base and J 3 bases, leaving 9 bases between the germline ends. Germline CDR1 is LGHDT and CDR2 is YNNKEL (reference sequence).

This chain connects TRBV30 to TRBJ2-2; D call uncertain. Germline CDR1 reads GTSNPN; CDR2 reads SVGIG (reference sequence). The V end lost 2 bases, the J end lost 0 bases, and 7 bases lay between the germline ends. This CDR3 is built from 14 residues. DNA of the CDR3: TGTGCCTGGAGTTCCTTCCCGAACACCGGGGAGCTGTTTTTT. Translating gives CAWSSFPNTGELFF.